The present T cell receptor (beta chain) was sequenced within a study of shared clonotypes between healthy human individuals. Template for every sorted-subset replicate PCR totaled about 0.2 ug DNA, 30,000 to 35,000 T cell genomes. Generated by immunoSEQ multiplex PCR, the TCRdb table keeps only in-frame clones and is missing some. Of approximately 640,000 clones listed, about 78% are singletons. This clone is a singleton in its sample. The sample was memory CD4+ T cells sorted from blood. The subset is: CD45RA-negative fraction. The sequence derives from a woman aged 25 to 39 in good health.

CDR3 sequence reads: CASRGQGLTTDTQYF. The CDR3, as DNA: TGTGCCAGCAGAGGACAAGGACTGACAACAGATACGCAGTATTTT. This sequence joins TRBV6-5 and TRBJ2-3; D tentatively reads TRBD1 or TRBD2 (5 bases each). The V and J ends lost 6 bases and 3 bases respectively, with 16 bases between them. CDR1 and CDR2 from the germline V gene are MNHEY and SVGAGI. This CDR3 is built from 15 residues.